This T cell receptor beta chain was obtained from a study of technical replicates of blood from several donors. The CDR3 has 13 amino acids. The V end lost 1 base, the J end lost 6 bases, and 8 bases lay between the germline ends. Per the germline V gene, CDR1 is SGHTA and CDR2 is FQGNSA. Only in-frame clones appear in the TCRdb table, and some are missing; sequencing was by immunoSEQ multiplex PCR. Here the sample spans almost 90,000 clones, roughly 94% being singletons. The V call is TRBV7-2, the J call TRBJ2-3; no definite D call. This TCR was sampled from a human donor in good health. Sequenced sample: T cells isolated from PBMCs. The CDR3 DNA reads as TGTGCCAGCAGCTTAGAAAGAAGCGATACGCAGTATTTT. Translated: CASSLERSDTQYF.